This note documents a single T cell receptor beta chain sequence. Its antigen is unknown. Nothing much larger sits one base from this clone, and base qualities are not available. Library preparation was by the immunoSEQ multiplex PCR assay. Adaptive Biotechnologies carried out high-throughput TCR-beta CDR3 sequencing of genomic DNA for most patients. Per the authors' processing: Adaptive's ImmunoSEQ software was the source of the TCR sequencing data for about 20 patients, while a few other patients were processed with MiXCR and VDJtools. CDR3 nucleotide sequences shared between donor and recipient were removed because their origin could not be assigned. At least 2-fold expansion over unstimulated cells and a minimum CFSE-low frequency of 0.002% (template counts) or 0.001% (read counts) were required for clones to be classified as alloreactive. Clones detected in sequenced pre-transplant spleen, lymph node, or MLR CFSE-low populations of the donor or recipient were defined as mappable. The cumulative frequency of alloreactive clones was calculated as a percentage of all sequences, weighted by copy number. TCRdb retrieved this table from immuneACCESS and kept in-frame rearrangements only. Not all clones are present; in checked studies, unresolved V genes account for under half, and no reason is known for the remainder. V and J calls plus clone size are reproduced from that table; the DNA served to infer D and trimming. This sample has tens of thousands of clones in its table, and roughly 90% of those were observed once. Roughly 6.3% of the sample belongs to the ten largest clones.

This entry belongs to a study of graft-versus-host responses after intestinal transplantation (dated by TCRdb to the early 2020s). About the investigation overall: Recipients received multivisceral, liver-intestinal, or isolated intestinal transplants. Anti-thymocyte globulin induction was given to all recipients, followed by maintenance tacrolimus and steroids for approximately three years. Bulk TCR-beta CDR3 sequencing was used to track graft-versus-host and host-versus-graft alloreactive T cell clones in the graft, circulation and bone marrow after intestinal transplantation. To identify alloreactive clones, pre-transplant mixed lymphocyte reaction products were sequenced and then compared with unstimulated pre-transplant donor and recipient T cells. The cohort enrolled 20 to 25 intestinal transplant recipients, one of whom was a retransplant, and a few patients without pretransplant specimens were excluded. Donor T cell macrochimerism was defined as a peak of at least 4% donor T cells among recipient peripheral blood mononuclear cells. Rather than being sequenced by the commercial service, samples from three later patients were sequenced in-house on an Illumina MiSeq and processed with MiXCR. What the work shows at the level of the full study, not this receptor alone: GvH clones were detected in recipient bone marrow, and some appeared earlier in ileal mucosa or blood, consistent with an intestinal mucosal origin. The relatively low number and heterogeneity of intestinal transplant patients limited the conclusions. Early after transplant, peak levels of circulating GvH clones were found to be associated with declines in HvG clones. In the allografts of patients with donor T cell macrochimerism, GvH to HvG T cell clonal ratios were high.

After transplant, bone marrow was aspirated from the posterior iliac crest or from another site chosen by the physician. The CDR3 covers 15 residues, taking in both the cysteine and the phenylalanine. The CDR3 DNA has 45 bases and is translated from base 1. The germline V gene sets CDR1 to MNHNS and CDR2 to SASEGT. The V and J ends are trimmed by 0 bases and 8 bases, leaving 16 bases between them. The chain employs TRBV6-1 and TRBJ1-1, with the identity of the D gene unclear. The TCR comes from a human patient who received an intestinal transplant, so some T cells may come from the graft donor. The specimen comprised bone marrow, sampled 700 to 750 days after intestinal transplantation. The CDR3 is CASSEALGNVGEAFF. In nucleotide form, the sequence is TGTGCCAGCAGTGAAGCGTTGGGGAACGTGGGGGAAGCTTTCTTT.